The 27 T cell receptor beta chains in this list originate from one sample, sequenced in a study of blood T cell repertoires in COVID-19. The table came from immunoSEQ multiplex PCR; TCRdb's copy has only in-frame clones and leaves some out. Of some 150,000 clones in the sample, approximately 90% were seen once. The sequenced sample consisted of peripheral blood. The source is a woman aged 55-69 years with active or convalescent COVID-19.

The chain combines TRBV7-9 with TRBJ1-2; possibly TRBD1 for D (5 bases). Trimming took off 1 base at V and 8 bases at J, with 14 bases between the two ends. Per the germline V gene, CDR1 is SEHNR and CDR2 is FQNEAQ (reference sequence). The CDR3 length is 14 residues. CDR3 in amino acids: CASSLGQGGRGYTF. The CDR3 nucleotides read TGTGCCAGCAGCTTAGGCCAGGGTGGAAGGGGCTACACCTTC.

In regard to this clone: An end of the junction differs from the germline gene, which may be a read error. The J gene is TRBJ2-3, the V gene TRBV6-1; D possibly corresponds to TRBD2 (6 bases). Germline lookup yields CDR1 MNHNS and CDR2 SASEGT. The CDR3 runs 14 residues. In nucleotides, the CDR3 is TGTGCCAGCAGGGAAGGCGGGGCGTGGGATACGCAGTATTTT. This encodes CASREGGAWDTQYF.

The V gene is TRBV7-2, the J gene TRBJ2-1, with D possibly matching TRBD2 (5 bases). V shed 0 bases and J shed 8 bases, with 11 bases lying between them. Germline loops: CDR1 SGHTA, CDR2 FQGNSA. There are 14 residues in the CDR3. In DNA, the CDR3 is TGTGCCAGCAGCTTAGCGACTACCCGCCATGAGCAGTTCTTC. This codes for CASSLATTRHEQFF.

V usage is TRBV6-5 and J usage is TRBJ1-4; no firm D call. Germline values: CDR1 MNHEY, CDR2 SVGAGI. Trimming stripped 2 bases from V and 12 bases from J, with 13 bases between. The CDR3 is made up of 13 amino acids. The chain's CDR3 is CASSYAPEGELFF. Here the CDR3 DNA reads TGTGCCAGCAGTTACGCCCCAGAGGGAGAACTGTTTTTT.

This clone came up once. V is TRBV2 and J is TRBJ1-6, with 7 nucleotides matching TRBD1. V was clipped by 6 bases and J by 6 bases; unmatched bases: 5. The CDR3 length is 14 residues. The germline CDR1 and CDR2 sequences are SNHLY and FYNNEI. CDR3 sequence: CASRETGFNSPLHF. As DNA, the CDR3 is TGTGCCAGCAGGGAGACAGGGTTTAATTCACCCCTCCACTTT.

This clone has just one count. The V and J genes are TRBV2 and TRBJ2-1, with 9 bases fitting TRBD2. The CDR3 totals 16 residues. With 6 bases clipped from V and 5 bases from J, the junction kept 11 bases outside the gene matches. Germline-derived CDR1 and CDR2 are SNHLY and FYNNEI. The CDR3 region has the DNA TGTGCCAGCAGAGCCCATAGCGGGGGTCGGGACAATGAGCAGTTCTTC. This codes for CASRAHSGGRDNEQFF.

The chain combines TRBV5-1 with TRBJ2-1, with unresolved D. Germline V CDR1 and CDR2: SGHRS, YFSETQ. This CDR3 is built from 15 residues. V lost 0 bases and J lost 9, with 16 bases in between. CDR3 sequence (DNA): TGCGCCAGCAGCTTGGCCTCGGCAGGTTCTGGTGAGCAGTTCTTC. Translating it yields CASSLASAGSGEQFF. Drawing the rest from reference TRBV5-1 and TRBJ2-1, the complete variable domain is KAGVTQTPRYLIKTRGQQVTLSCSPISGHRSVSWYQQTPGQGLQFLFEYFSETQRNKGNFPGRFSGRQFSNSRSEMNVSTLELGDSALYLCASSLASAGSGEQFFGPGTRLTVL.

This rearrangement joins TRBV4-3 to TRBJ1-1; TRBD1 aligns across 8 bases. There are 15 residues in the CDR3. Germline CDR1 reads LGHNA; CDR2 reads YSLEER. Trimming took 6 bases from V and 6 from J; bases not matched to a gene: 12. The CDR3 sequence: CASSPQTGEFAEAFF. DNA for the CDR3: TGCGCCAGCAGTCCCCAGACAGGGGAATTCGCTGAAGCTTTCTTT.

V is TRBV18 and J is TRBJ1-4; the D gene is possibly TRBD1 (6 bases). Trimming left V 2 bases short and J 0 bases short, with 10 bases between. The germline CDR1 and CDR2 sequences are KGHSH and LQKENI. The CDR3 length is 16 residues. The CDR3: CASSPLDSTTNEKLFF. The CDR3 DNA reads TGTGCCAGCTCACCATTGGACAGCACAACTAATGAAAAACTGTTTTTT.

This clone has a handful of counts. V usage is TRBV2 and J usage is TRBJ1-2; D not certain. Trimming took 4 bases from V and 4 from J, leaving 16 bases between them. The V gene's germline CDR1 is SNHLY and CDR2 FYNNEI. The length of the CDR3 is 15 residues. CDR3 coding DNA: TGTGCCAGCAGTGCGGAGGGCCTTCGATCCTATGGCTACACCTTC. Its translation is CASSAEGLRSYGYTF.

The gene calls are TRBV3-1 (or the pseudogene TRBV3-2) and TRBJ1-2; weak D call: TRBD1 (6 bases). Germline lookup yields CDR1 LGHDT and CDR2 YNNKEL (reference sequence). The CDR3 loop spans 15 amino acids. Trimming stripped 2 bases from V and 0 bases from J, with 10 bases between. CDR3 protein: CASSQSRGTNYGYTF. In DNA form, the CDR3 reads TGTGCCAGCAGCCAAAGTAGGGGGACTAACTATGGCTACACCTTC.

The rearrangement uses TRBV7-2 and TRBJ2-2; D may be TRBD2 (5 bases). The CDR3 consists of 15 residues. V was clipped by 4 bases and J by 5 bases, with 14 bases between them. Germline loops: CDR1 SGHTA, CDR2 FQGNSA. The CDR3 sequence is CASSWPAGGTGELFF. In nucleotides, the CDR3 is TGTGCCAGCAGCTGGCCCGCGGGCGGAACCGGGGAGCTGTTTTTT. Filled out from reference TRBV7-2 and TRBJ2-2, the complete variable domain reads GAGVSQSPSNKVTEKGKDVELRCDPISGHTALYWYRQSLGQGLEFLIYFQGNSAPDKSGLPSDRFSAERTGGSVSTLTIQRTQQEDSAVYLCASSWPAGGTGELFFGEGSRLTVL.

This clone has a single count. V gene TRBV5-8 combines with J gene TRBJ2-3, with 7 bases identical to TRBD1. This CDR3 contains 16 residues. The germline CDR1 and CDR2 sequences are SGHTS and YDEGEE. The V segment lost 4 bases and the J segment 1 base; nucleotides outside the gene matches: 9. The CDR3, as DNA: TGTGCCAGCAGCATACAGGGGAACGTGGGCACAGATACGCAGTATTTT. Translating it yields CASSIQGNVGTDTQYF.

This chain uses TRBV27 with TRBJ1-6; TRBD1 might be the D (5 bases). The germline V and J ends were trimmed by 5 bases and 15 bases, with 20 bases remaining between them. Germline lookup yields CDR1 MNHEY and CDR2 SMNVEV (reference sequence). This CDR3 comprises 14 residues. As DNA, the CDR3 is TGTGCCAGCAGTCCAACCCGCGGAGGGGAGGGCCTCCACTTT. This translates into CASSPTRGGEGLHF.

This clone was counted a few times. This chain joins TRBV28 and TRBJ2-7; perhaps TRBD1 as D (6 bases). Germline values: CDR1 MDHEN, CDR2 SYDVKM. The CDR3 runs 16 residues. Deletions cut 3 bases from V and 2 bases from J, with 17 bases between. CDR3 sequence (DNA): TGTGCCAGCAGTTTCTCCTTACAGGGATTGACCTACGAGCAGTACTTC. It encodes CASSFSLQGLTYEQYF.

The rearrangement uses TRBV6-1 and TRBJ1-1, with no clear D. The V end lost 3 bases, the J end lost 3 bases, and 8 bases lay between the germline ends. The germline CDR1 and CDR2 sequences are MNHNS and SASEGT. The CDR3 has 13 residues. CDR3 amino acids: CASSDNSDTEAFF. The CDR3 DNA reads TGTGCCAGCAGTGATAACTCGGACACTGAAGCTTTCTTT.

The chain recombines TRBV12-3 or TRBV12-4 with TRBJ1-1, with 7 bases matching TRBD1. The ends lost 6 bases at V and 4 bases at J; junction bases unmatched: 5. The CDR3 spans 13 residues. Here the CDR3 DNA reads TGTGCCAGCAGGTATCAGGGGGGCACTGAAGCTTTCTTT. Residues: CASRYQGGTEAFF.

V usage is TRBV5-1 and J usage is TRBJ2-1, with D tentatively TRBD2 (5 bases). The CDR3 contains 16 residues. Trimming took off 5 bases at V and 2 bases at J, with 17 bases between the two ends. The V gene's germline CDR1 is SGHRS and CDR2 YFSETQ. CDR3 nucleotides: TGCGCCAGCAGTGACCCAGTACGGGGAACCTACAATGAGCAGTTCTTC. Protein sequence: CASSDPVRGTYNEQFF.

The V call is TRBV6-2 or TRBV6-3, the J call TRBJ2-6; tentatively, D is TRBD1 (5 bases). V lost 0 bases, J lost 0 bases, and 12 bases lay in between. Germline V lookup: CDR1 MNHEY, CDR2 SVGEGT. This CDR3 is built from 18 residues. The CDR3 DNA sequence: TGTGCCAGCAGTTACTCGCAGGGCAACCCCTCTGGGGCCAACGTCCTGACTTTC. Protein: CASSYSQGNPSGANVLTF.

The J gene is TRBJ2-7, the V gene TRBV7-2, with 10 positions matching TRBD1. Trimming took 4 bases from V and 7 from J; bases not matched to a gene: 7. In germline, CDR1 is SGHTA, CDR2 FQGNSA. The CDR3 covers 14 residues. The CDR3 region is CASSSRDRGGEQYF. The CDR3 DNA sequence: TGTGCCAGCAGCTCTCGGGACAGGGGTGGGGAGCAGTACTTC.

The genes are TRBV18 and TRBJ1-6; TRBD1 matches at 7 bases. The CDR3 is 14 residues long. Germline lookup yields CDR1 KGHSH and CDR2 LQKENI. V trimming: 4 bases; J trimming: 9 bases; junction bases outside the gene matches: 6. In DNA form, the CDR3 reads TGTGCCAGCTCACGACAGGGATCGAGTTCACCCCTCCACTTT. Translation: CASSRQGSSSPLHF.

This chain joins TRBV6-6 and TRBJ1-1; 7 bases are a match to TRBD1. This CDR3 region has 13 residues. With V trimmed by 2 bases and J by 10 bases, 7 bases remained unmatched. Germline V lookup: CDR1 MNHNY, CDR2 SVGAGI (reference sequence). The CDR3 region is CASSYQQGLPAFF. The CDR3 DNA sequence: TGTGCCAGCAGTTACCAACAGGGGTTGCCAGCTTTCTTT.

The chain links TRBV19 to TRBJ1-2, with 8 bases fitting TRBD1. The CDR3 extends over 13 amino acids. Germline V gives CDR1 LNHDA, CDR2 SQIVND (reference sequence). V lost 9 bases and J lost 3; bases outside the gene matches: 6. CDR3: CASGQGPYYGYTF. The CDR3 DNA is TGTGCCAGCGGACAGGGCCCCTACTATGGCTACACCTTC.

The chain has TRBV13 and TRBJ1-1, with D possibly TRBD1 on 6 matching bases. Germline loops: CDR1 PRHDT, CDR2 FYEKMQ (reference sequence). Trimming cost V 5 bases and J 2 bases, with 15 bases left between them. CDR3 length equals 15 residues. In nucleotides, the CDR3 is TGTGCCAGCAGCACTCTACAGGGCAGAAACACTGAAGCTTTCTTT. Its protein is CASSTLQGRNTEAFF.

V is TRBV4-1 and J is TRBJ1-2; D is undetermined. Deletions cut 4 bases from V and 2 bases from J, with 20 bases between. Germline V gene lookup returns CDR1 MGHRA and CDR2 YSYEKL. The CDR3 is 17 residues long. The CDR3 nucleotides read TGCGCCAGCAGCCCCCAAACGACCCAGGTGGTAAACTATGGCTACACCTTC. It codes for CASSPQTTQVVNYGYTF.

V and J are TRBV7-8 and TRBJ2-5, with 9 positions matching TRBD2. This CDR3 has 16 residues. CDR1 is SGHVS, CDR2 FQNEAQ, per germline. Trimming at V came to 1 base and at J to 4 bases, leaving 7 bases not matched to a gene. This chain's CDR3 is CASSLGGGGSVETQYF. In DNA form, the CDR3 reads TGTGCCAGCAGCTTAGGCGGGGGGGGATCGGTAGAGACCCAGTACTTC.

This chain links TRBV6-5 with TRBJ2-1, with 8 nucleotides matching TRBD1. CDR3 length: 15 residues. The germline V gene encodes CDR1 MNHEY and CDR2 SVGAGI. Trimming took 5 bases from V and 5 from J; bases not matched to a gene: 8. CDR3 sequence (DNA): TGTGCCAGCAGTCGGACAGGGACGTTCGACAATGAGCAGTTCTTC. Encoded protein: CASSRTGTFDNEQFF.